This TCR beta chain was observed in a study of cytomegalovirus exposure and HLA in healthy donors. Whole-study results and caveats: The likely explanation for a cluster of highly shared sequence variants was sequencing artifact.

The trim removed 5 bases at V and 5 bases at J, leaving 7 bases unmatched. CDR3 length equals 15 residues. CDR1 LNHDA and CDR2 SQIVND come from the germline V gene (reference sequence). With 60 Vbeta and 13 Jbeta primers, the PCR was carried out. The data were produced by immunoSEQ multiplex PCR, yet TCRdb's version contains in-frame clones alone and is incomplete. This sample has about 180,000 clones, with around four fifths found just once. Remarks on this clone: Its target is not known.

The sequencing input was PBMCs. J is TRBJ2-5 and V is TRBV19; TRBD2 matches 11 bases. This sequence originates from a man between 18 and 35 years old in good health and CMV-seronegative. This chain's CDR3 is CASSFTSGSFETQYF. DNA of the CDR3: TGTGCCAGTAGTTTCACTAGCGGGAGTTTTGAGACCCAGTACTTC.